The next 20 T cell receptor beta chains were all read from a single sample in a study of T cell repertoires in cytomegalovirus infection. TCRdb recomputed calls from the reads with MiXCR, one row per CDR3 protein. The table has hundreds of thousands of distinct CDR3 sequences, 24% seen once. Material for sequencing was CD8+ T cells from PBMCs. These receptors were collected from a human donor in good health (CMV status not recorded). Some clones in this sample may be carry-over from other donors' samples.

There are a few counts of this clonotype. The rearrangement uses TRBV19 and TRBJ2-5; 8 bases align to TRBD1. This CDR3 has 12 residues. Germline V CDR1 and CDR2: LNHDA, SQIVND (reference sequence). V lost 10 bases and J lost 6; bases outside the gene matches: 7. The CDR3 loop is CATQGAWKTQYF. The CDR3 coding sequence is TGTGCCACCCAGGGGGCTTGGAAGACCCAGTACTTC.

This sequence joins TRBV7-9 and TRBJ1-1; weak D call: TRBD1 (5 bases). Germline V gene lookup returns CDR1 SEHNR and CDR2 FQNEAQ (reference sequence). The CDR3 loop spans 16 amino acids. V lost 1 base, J lost 3 bases, and 15 bases lay in between. The CDR3 here is CASSLVRSTRDTEAFF. The CDR3 region has the DNA TGTGCCAGCAGCTTAGTCAGGTCTACCAGGGACACTGAAGCTTTCTTT.

This rearrangement joins TRBV20-1 to TRBJ2-3; the match to TRBD2 covers 9 bases. This CDR3 is built from 14 residues. Germline assignment: CDR1 DFQATT and CDR2 SNEGSKA (reference sequence). V shed 6 bases, J shed 1 base, and the junction held 5 bases outside the gene matches. The CDR3 spells CSAQRTSGTDTQYF. CDR3 DNA: TGCAGTGCACAACGGACTAGCGGCACAGATACGCAGTATTTT.

Only a few counts were recorded for this clonotype. V gene TRBV6-2 or TRBV6-3 combines with J gene TRBJ2-7, with 9 bases that match TRBD1. V lost 6 bases and J lost 2; bases outside the gene matches: 5. Looked up from germline, CDR1 is MNHEY and CDR2 is SVGEGT. The CDR3 has 14 residues. In DNA, the CDR3 is TGTGCCAGCAGCTACAGGGGGCTTCCCTACGAGCAGTACGTC. Translation gives CASSYRGLPYEQYV.

This rearrangement joins TRBV7-6 to TRBJ1-1; D gene uncertain. Germline V gene lookup returns CDR1 SGHVS and CDR2 FNYEAQ. V gave up 0 bases and J gave up 6 bases, with 14 bases separating them. The CDR3 is 15 amino acids. CDR3 DNA sequence: TGTGCCAGCAGCTTAGCGGCAGCCTCTCCCTCTGAAGCTTTCTTT. It encodes CASSLAAASPSEAFF.

The chain links TRBV20-1 to TRBJ2-5, with 7 bases that match TRBD2. Germline V lookup: CDR1 DFQATT, CDR2 SNEGSKA (reference sequence). CDR3 length: 16 residues. The J segment lost 5 bases and the V segment lost 3 bases, leaving 15 bases of the junction unmatched. CDR3 sequence: CSARTRPGGRGETQYF. The CDR3 DNA is TGCAGTGCTAGGACTCGACCGGGGGGTAGAGGGGAGACCCAGTACTTC.

This clonotype was counted ten times or more. This chain uses TRBV11-2 with TRBJ2-1; perhaps TRBD1 as D (5 bases). V lost 3 bases to trimming and J lost 2 bases, with 8 bases between them. The CDR3 extends over 14 amino acids. CDR1 is SGHAT, CDR2 FQNNGV, per germline. The CDR3 coding sequence is TGTGCCAGCAGCTTTGGGGCTACCTACAATGAGCAGTTCTTC. It translates to CASSFGATYNEQFF. Variable domain in full (rest from reference TRBV11-2 and TRBJ2-1): EAGVAQSPRYKIIEKRQSVAFWCNPISGHATLYWYQQILGQGPKLLIQFQNNGVVDDSQLPKDRFSAERLKGVDSTLKIQPAKLEDSAVYLCASSFGATYNEQFFGPGTRLTVL.

Of note for this clonotype: A much larger clone is a single base away; this may be a read error. This rearrangement joins TRBV12-3 or TRBV12-4 to TRBJ1-1; a weak D match, TRBD1 (5 bases). CDR3 length: 15 residues. Trimming removed 4 bases at V and 1 base at J, with 13 bases between. This chain's CDR3 is CASSSKQVPNTEAFF. The CDR3 DNA reads as TGTGCCAGCAGTTCTAAACAGGTACCGAACACTGAAGCTTTCTTT.

This clonotype was counted at least ten times. The chain joins TRBV7-2 to TRBJ2-4; D is tentatively TRBD1 or TRBD2 (5 bases each). Germline lookup yields CDR1 SGHTA and CDR2 FQGNSA. The length of the CDR3 is 13 residues. V was shortened by 5 bases and J by 15 bases, with 20 bases between the two germline ends. The CDR3 region has the DNA TGTGCCAGCAGCCCTATAGGGGACGGCGGCTGGTACTTC. Amino acid sequence: CASSPIGDGGWYF.

This chain joins TRBV2 and TRBJ2-6, with 8 positions matching TRBD1. Germline CDR1 and CDR2: SNHLY and FYNNEI. J gave up 0 bases and V 7 bases, and 11 bases lay outside the gene matches. The length of the CDR3 is 18 residues. The CDR3 bases are TGTGCCAGCAAGCGGAGACAGGGGACTCACTCTGGGGCCAACGTCCTGACTTTC. Amino acid sequence: CASKRRQGTHSGANVLTF.

This clonotype was counted only a few times. The rearrangement links TRBV20-1 to TRBJ1-1; TRBD1 agrees at 10 bases. Per germline, CDR1 DFQATT and CDR2 SNEGSKA (reference sequence). V was clipped by 5 bases and J by 3 bases; unmatched bases: 12. The length of the CDR3 is 16 residues. The CDR3 here is CSALTDRGGSHTEAFF. In nucleotides, the CDR3 is TGCAGTGCTCTCACGGACAGGGGGGGCTCCCACACTGAAGCTTTCTTT.

As to this clonotype: A read error may be the cause here, since a much bigger clone is one base away. This chain links TRBV2 with TRBJ1-1, with 8 bases fitting TRBD1. V dropped 2 bases and J dropped 1; count of bases not matched to a gene: 0. CDR3 length: 14 residues. CDR1 SNHLY and CDR2 FYNNEI come from the germline V gene. The CDR3 sequence is CASSETGGNTEAFF. The CDR3 region has the DNA TGTGCCAGCAGTGAAACAGGGGGGAACACTGAAGCTTTCTTT. Together with reference TRBV2 and TRBJ1-1, the CDR3 gives the full variable domain: EPEVTQTPSHQVTQMGQEVILRCVPISNHLYFYWYRQILGQKVEFLVSFYNNEISEKSEIFDDQFSVERPDGSNFTLKIRSTKLEDSAMYFCASSETGGNTEAFFGQGTRLTVV.

This clonotype was picked up a small number of times. This rearrangement joins TRBV19 to TRBJ2-1; D not certain. CDR3 length: 13 amino acids. V lost 10 bases and J lost 4, with 14 bases in between. CDR1 LNHDA and CDR2 SQIVND come from the germline V gene (reference sequence). CDR3 sequence (DNA): TGTGCCACCGAAGGGTTCCTGTACAATGAGCAGTTCTTC. Its protein product is CATEGFLYNEQFF. The whole variable domain, filled in from reference TRBV19 and TRBJ2-1, reads DGGITQSPKYLFRKEGQNVTLSCEQNLNHDAMYWYRQDPGQGLRLIYYSQIVNDFQKGDIAEGYSVSREKKESFPLTVTSAQKNPTAFYLCATEGFLYNEQFFGPGTRLTVL.

The table lists this clonotype with many counts. The J gene is TRBJ1-3, the V gene TRBV7-6; D is unresolved. This CDR3 is built from 16 residues. The ends were cut back, 2 bases at V and 0 bases at J, with 11 bases in the middle. Germline V gives CDR1 SGHVS, CDR2 FNYEAQ. The CDR3 nucleotides are TGTGCCAGCAGCTTAAGGGAAGACTCCTCTGGAAACACCATATATTTT. It specifies CASSLREDSSGNTIYF.

This clonotype has a count of ten or more. This chain joins TRBV28 and TRBJ1-4; unclear D gene. CDR3 size: 14 residues. V shed 3 bases and J shed 3 bases, with 8 bases lying between them. Germline CDR1 reads MDHEN; CDR2 reads SYDVKM. The CDR3 protein is CASSFRPSNEKLFF. The CDR3 coding sequence is TGTGCCAGCAGTTTCCGACCGTCTAATGAAAAACTGTTTTTT.

About this clonotype: At one of its ends the junction is not consistent with the germline gene, which may arise from a read error. V and J are TRBV3-1 and TRBJ2-1, with 7 bases that match TRBD1. The CDR3 totals 14 residues. Germline CDR1 LGHDT, CDR2 YNNKEL (reference sequence). The CDR3 loop is CVSKDRDSYNEQFF. CDR3 DNA sequence: TGTGTCAGCAAAGACAGGGACTCCTACAATGAGCAGTTCTTC.

The chain couples TRBV2 to TRBJ1-1; D ambiguous. The germline V and J ends were trimmed by 1 base and 4 bases, with 4 bases remaining between them. In germline, CDR1 is SNHLY, CDR2 FYNNEI. This CDR3 contains 12 residues. The CDR3 sequence is CASSEGVTEAFF. DNA for the CDR3: TGTGCCAGCAGTGAAGGGGTCACTGAAGCTTTCTTT. Full variable domain (outside the CDR3, taken from reference TRBV2 and TRBJ1-1): EPEVTQTPSHQVTQMGQEVILRCVPISNHLYFYWYRQILGQKVEFLVSFYNNEISEKSEIFDDQFSVERPDGSNFTLKIRSTKLEDSAMYFCASSEGVTEAFFGQGTRLTVV.

This clonotype was seen a handful of times. The V call is TRBV6-2 or TRBV6-3, the J call TRBJ2-5; D is unclear. Germline V gives CDR1 MNHEY, CDR2 SVGEGT. This CDR3 comprises 14 residues. The V gene lost 7 bases and the J gene lost 3 bases, with 15 bases spanning the gap. CDR3 in amino acids: CASTLRTREETQYF. The CDR3 nucleotides are TGTGCCAGCACCCTCCGGACCCGGGAAGAGACCCAGTACTTC.

Ten or more counts support this clonotype. The gene calls are TRBV7-6 and TRBJ1-1; D is unresolved. Germline CDR1 SGHVS, CDR2 FNYEAQ. The CDR3 runs 13 residues. The ends were cut back, 1 base at V and 3 bases at J, with 6 bases in the middle. The CDR3 reads CASSLGHDTEAFF. CDR3 nucleotide sequence: TGTGCCAGCAGCTTAGGTCATGACACTGAAGCTTTCTTT.

This chain links TRBV6-4 with TRBJ2-1, with TRBD2 matching 10 bases. The ends lost 0 bases at V and 3 bases at J; junction bases unmatched: 2. The CDR3 runs 16 residues. Germline assignment: CDR1 MRHNA and CDR2 SNTAGT. The CDR3 protein is CASSDSLAGDYNEQFF. For the CDR3, the DNA is TGTGCCAGCAGTGACTCGCTAGCGGGGGACTACAATGAGCAGTTCTTC.